This T cell receptor beta chain was retrieved from a study of blood T cell repertoires in COVID-19. Study overall: The cDNA or gDNA used as material had been derived from T cells, B-cell-depleted T cells, or PBMCs.

TCRdb keeps only in-frame clones here, not all; method: immunoSEQ multiplex PCR. This table has about 240,000 clones, around nine tenths appearing once. From germline, CDR1 is LGHDT and CDR2 YNNKEL (reference sequence). V lost 0 bases and J 4 bases, leaving 16 bases between the germline ends. This CDR3 has 16 amino acids. The chain is built from TRBV3-1 (or the pseudogene TRBV3-2) and TRBJ2-7; D is ambiguous. The clonotype comes from a woman aged 70-85 years with active or convalescent COVID-19. Source material: peripheral blood. CDR3 in DNA: TGTGCCAGCAGCCAAGATTGGGCAGTTGCCTCTTACGAGCAGTACTTC. Translated, it gives CASSQDWAVASYEQYF.